The 11 T cell receptor beta chains below come from one sample, sequenced in a study of early T cells in non-severe SARS-CoV-2 infection. TCRdb used MiXCR to reprocess the 5' RACE reads, holding one entry per CDR3 protein. The repertoire includes around 89,000 distinct CDR3 sequences, around 15% of them detected once, and about 0.58% sits in the top ten. Sequencing was performed on whole blood. These receptors all come from an adult who was a healthcare worker with PCR-confirmed SARS-CoV-2 infection or an uninfected control (not recorded which).

This clonotype appeared a few times. V and J are TRBV2 and TRBJ2-5, with D perhaps TRBD2 (5 bases). V gave up 0 bases and J gave up 0 bases, with 11 bases separating them. The CDR3 consists of 16 residues. The germline V gene encodes CDR1 SNHLY and CDR2 FYNNEI. The chain's CDR3 is CASSEAISANQETQYF. The CDR3 DNA is TGTGCCAGCAGTGAAGCCATTAGCGCAAACCAAGAGACCCAGTACTTC.

The chain couples TRBV3-1 to TRBJ1-1, with a possible D match to TRBD1 (6 bases). The ends were cut back, 5 bases at V and 2 bases at J, with 15 bases in the middle. Germline V gene lookup returns CDR1 LGHDT and CDR2 YNNKEL (reference sequence). The CDR3 length is 15 residues. The CDR3 is CASSAGGKSNTEAFF. CDR3 DNA sequence: TGTGCCAGCAGCGCGGGGGGCAAATCAAACACTGAAGCTTTCTTT. Supplemented by reference TRBV3-1 and TRBJ1-1, the full variable domain reads DTAVSQTPKYLVTQMGNDKSIKCEQNLGHDTMYWYKQDSKKFLKIMFSYNNKELIINETVPNRFSPKSPDKAHLNLHINSLELGDSAVYFCASSAGGKSNTEAFFGQGTRLTVV.

The chain joins TRBV5-1 to TRBJ1-1; D is undetermined. The CDR3 sequence is 14 residues long. The V end was cut by 0 bases, the J end by 4 bases, with 10 bases between. CDR1 and CDR2 from the germline V gene are SGHRS and YFSETQ. The CDR3 DNA sequence: TGCGCCAGCAGCTTGGAAGGCAGTCCCACTGAAGCTTTCTTT. It translates to CASSLEGSPTEAFF.

This clonotype was counted only a few times. The rearrangement joins TRBV5-5 to TRBJ1-5, with unresolved D. Germline V CDR1 and CDR2: SGHKS, YYEKEE (reference sequence). The CDR3 spans 14 residues. V was clipped by 1 base and J by 0 bases, with 5 bases between them. This CDR3 is CASSLKPSNQPQHF. The CDR3 DNA reads as TGTGCCAGCAGCTTGAAACCTAGCAATCAGCCCCAGCATTTT.

The chain joins TRBV7-2 to TRBJ2-7; weak D call: TRBD1 (8 bases). Trimming shortened V by 3 bases and J by 0 bases, and 15 bases separated the two germline ends. Germline CDR1 and CDR2: SGHTA and FQGNSA. CDR3 length equals 16 residues. The CDR3 protein is CASSFTGGGSSYEQYV. CDR3 bases: TGTGCCAGCAGCTTTACAGGGGGGGGCAGCTCCTACGAGCAGTACGTC.

This clonotype occurred a few times. The CDR3 here is CATSRETTDTQYF. DNA for the CDR3: TGTGCCACCAGCAGAGAGACCACAGATACGCAGTATTTT. J is TRBJ2-3 and V is TRBV15; D remains ambiguous. CDR1 is LNHNV and CDR2 is YYDKDF in the germline V gene (reference sequence). Trimming removed 0 bases at V and 2 bases at J, with 3 bases between. The CDR3 runs 13 residues.

The chain is built from TRBV29-1 and TRBJ1-3; a weak D match, TRBD1 (5 bases). CDR3 length: 14 residues. Trimming stripped 6 bases from V and 0 bases from J, with 12 bases between. From germline, CDR1 is SQVTM and CDR2 ANQGSEA. DNA for the CDR3: TGCAGCGTGGAAACAGGAAACTCTGGAAACACCATATATTTT. This encodes CSVETGNSGNTIYF.

This clonotype was seen many times. The gene calls are TRBV7-2 and TRBJ1-3, with D uncertain. The CDR3 totals 14 residues. CDR1 is SGHTA and CDR2 is FQGNSA in the germline V gene. Deletions cut 4 bases from V and 0 bases from J, with 7 bases between. The CDR3 DNA reads as TGTGCCAGCAGCTGGGCGTACTCTGGAAACACCATATATTTT. This translates into CASSWAYSGNTIYF. Full variable domain (missing parts from reference TRBV7-2 and TRBJ1-3): GAGVSQSPSNKVTEKGKDVELRCDPISGHTALYWYRQSLGQGLEFLIYFQGNSAPDKSGLPSDRFSAERTGGSVSTLTIQRTQQEDSAVYLCASSWAYSGNTIYFGEGSWLTVV.

This clonotype was seen a few times. The genes are TRBV7-6 and TRBJ2-1; 8 bases map to TRBD1. Germline CDR1 SGHVS, CDR2 FNYEAQ. The CDR3 is 13 residues long. The J segment lost 7 bases and the V segment lost 4 bases, leaving 3 bases of the junction unmatched. The CDR3 loop is CASSSDRENEQFF. Here the CDR3 DNA reads TGTGCCAGCAGCTCGGACAGGGAGAATGAGCAGTTCTTC.

The genes are TRBV30 and TRBJ2-2, with unresolved D. V was trimmed by 2 bases and J by 0 bases, leaving 10 bases between them. CDR3 length: 15 amino acids. Germline V gene sequence: CDR1 GTSNPN, CDR2 SVGIG (reference sequence). The CDR3 loop reads CAWSFGPTNTGELFF. CDR3 coding DNA: TGTGCCTGGAGTTTCGGACCTACGAACACCGGGGAGCTGTTTTTT.

The rearrangement links TRBV9 to TRBJ1-2, with D tentatively TRBD1 (5 bases). Trimming cost V 3 bases and J 4 bases, with 16 bases left between them. This CDR3 comprises 15 residues. CDR1 is SGDLS and CDR2 is YYNGEE in the germline V gene. The CDR3, as DNA: TGTGCCAGCAGCGCCGCAGGGACTGGCTTCTATGGCTACACCTTC. This gives the protein CASSAAGTGFYGYTF.